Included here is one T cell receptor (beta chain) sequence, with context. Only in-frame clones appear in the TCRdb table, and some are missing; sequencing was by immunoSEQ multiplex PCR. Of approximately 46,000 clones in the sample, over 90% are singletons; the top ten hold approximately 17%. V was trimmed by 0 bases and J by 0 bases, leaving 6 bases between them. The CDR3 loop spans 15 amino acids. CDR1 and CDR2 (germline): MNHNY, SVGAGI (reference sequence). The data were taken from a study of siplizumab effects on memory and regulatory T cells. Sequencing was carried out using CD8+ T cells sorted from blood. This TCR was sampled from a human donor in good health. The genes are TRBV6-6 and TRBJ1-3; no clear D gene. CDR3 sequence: CASSYSVDSGNTIYF. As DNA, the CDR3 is TGTGCCAGCAGTTACTCCGTAGACTCTGGAAACACCATATATTTT.